This TCR beta chain is drawn from a study of cytomegalovirus exposure and HLA in healthy donors. The germline V gene encodes CDR1 GTSNPN and CDR2 SVGIG (reference sequence). This CDR3 comprises 13 residues. Trimming removed 1 base at V and 7 bases at J, with 14 bases between. General study results and limits: HLA-A and HLA-B allele assignments for most subjects were reportedly predicted accurately using TCR beta sequences. Later on, a genetic analysis was performed. It linked a missense variant in DCLRE1C with V- and J-gene trimming of TCR beta. By HLA locus, TCR association rates varied in a later analysis, with DRB1 showing the most and HLA-C the fewest.

The PCR was carried out with 60 Vbeta primers and 13 Jbeta primers. The method was immunoSEQ multiplex PCR; TCRdb's version includes in-frame clones alone and lacks a portion of them. This table has tens of thousands of clones, 10% appearing once. In its sample, this clone was seen a few times. Its antigen remains unidentified. The chain is built from TRBV30 and TRBJ2-7; no clear D gene. The sample consisted of PBMCs. The source of this sequence is a man between 60 and 75 years old in good health and CMV-seropositive. DNA of the CDR3: TGTGCCTGGAGTGAAGAATCCAACGCGGAGCAGTACTTC. It codes for CAWSEESNAEQYF.